This T cell receptor (beta chain) comes out of a study of shared clonotypes between healthy human individuals. This clone appeared a few times. Profiled with immunoSEQ multiplex PCR; TCRdb holds only in-frame clones, not every one. The sample includes a few hundred thousand clones, around 80% of them seen just once. The sequence came from a woman between 40 and 55 years old in good health. Some clones in this sample may be carry-over from other donors' samples. What was sequenced was PBMCs.

The DNA of the CDR3 is TGTGCCAGCAGTTATCCGGGAGGGAGTGATGAGCAGTTCTTC. Translating gives CASSYPGGSDEQFF. The chain couples TRBV6-6 to TRBJ2-1; 8 nucleotides agree with TRBD2. This CDR3 has 14 residues. V lost 3 bases and J lost 8; bases outside the gene matches: 6. Germline V lookup: CDR1 MNHNY, CDR2 SVGAGI (reference sequence).